Given below is one TCR beta chain in context. Time point reported: peripheral blood 6 weeks after treatment start. The method was immunoSEQ multiplex PCR; TCRdb's version includes in-frame clones alone and lacks a portion of them. The sample lists 50,000 or so clones, around 87% seen once, with less than 11% in the top ten. This sample was taken from a study of PD-L1 blockade in urothelial cancer. The overall study: The study recovered a median of roughly 150,000 T cells per blood sample.

Germline V gene data show CDR1 as LGHNA and CDR2 as YNFKEQ. The CDR3 loop spans 18 amino acids. V lost 0 bases, J lost 2 bases, and 12 bases stayed unmatched. The material sequenced was PBMCs, taken around atezolizumab (anti-PD-L1) treatment. This clonotype was sampled from a man in his 60s with urothelial cancer. The V call is TRBV4-2, the J call TRBJ2-7; 8 nucleotides match TRBD1. The chain's CDR3 is CASSQDLAGGYWTYEQYF. In DNA, the CDR3 is TGTGCCAGCAGCCAAGATCTGGCAGGGGGCTATTGGACCTACGAGCAGTACTTC.